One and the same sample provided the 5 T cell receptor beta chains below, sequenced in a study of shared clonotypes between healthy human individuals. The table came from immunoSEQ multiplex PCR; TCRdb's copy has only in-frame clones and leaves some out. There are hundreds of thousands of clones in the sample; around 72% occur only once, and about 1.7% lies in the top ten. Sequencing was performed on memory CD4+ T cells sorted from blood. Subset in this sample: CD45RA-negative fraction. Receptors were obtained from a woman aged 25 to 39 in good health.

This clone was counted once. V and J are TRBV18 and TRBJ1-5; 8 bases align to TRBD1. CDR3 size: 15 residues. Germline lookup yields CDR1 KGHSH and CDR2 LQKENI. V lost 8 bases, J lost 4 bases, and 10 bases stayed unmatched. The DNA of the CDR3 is TGTGCCAGCCGCCCTGCGACAGGGGTGAATCAGCCCCAGCATTTT. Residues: CASRPATGVNQPQHF.

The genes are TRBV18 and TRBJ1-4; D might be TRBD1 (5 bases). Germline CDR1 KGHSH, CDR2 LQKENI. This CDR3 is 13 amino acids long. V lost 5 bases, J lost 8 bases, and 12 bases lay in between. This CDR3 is CASSSLNREKLFF. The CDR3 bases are TGTGCCAGCTCATCCTTAAACAGGGAAAAACTGTTTTTT.

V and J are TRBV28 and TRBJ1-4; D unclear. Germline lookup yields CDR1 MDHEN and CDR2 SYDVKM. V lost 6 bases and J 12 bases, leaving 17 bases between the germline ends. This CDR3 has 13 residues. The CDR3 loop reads CASRPHSGRELFF. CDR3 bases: TGTGCCAGCAGACCTCACTCGGGTCGAGAACTGTTTTTT.

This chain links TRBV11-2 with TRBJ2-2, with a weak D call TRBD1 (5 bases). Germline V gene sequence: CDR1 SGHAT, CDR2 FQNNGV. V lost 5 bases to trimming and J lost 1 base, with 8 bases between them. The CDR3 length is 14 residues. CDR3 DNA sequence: TGTGCCAGCAGCCGACAGCAGAACACCGGGGAGCTGTTTTTT. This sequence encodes CASSRQQNTGELFF.

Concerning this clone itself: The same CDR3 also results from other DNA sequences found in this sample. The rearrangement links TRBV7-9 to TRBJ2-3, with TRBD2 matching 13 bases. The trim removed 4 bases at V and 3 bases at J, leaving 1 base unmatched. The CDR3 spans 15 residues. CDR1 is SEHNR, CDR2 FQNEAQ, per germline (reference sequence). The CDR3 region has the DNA TGTGCCAGCAGCTCGGGACTAGCGGGGACAGATACGCAGTATTTT. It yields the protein CASSSGLAGTDTQYF.